This T cell receptor (beta chain) was recovered during a study of blood T cell repertoires in COVID-19. Background on the study: Donors in the United States, Italy and Spain gave samples during acute or convalescent COVID-19.

Participants spanned ages about 18 to 100 years and resided in 20 to 25 US areas. Membership in each cohort depended on participant-reported clinical history. Authors' methods: Estimates of nucleated cell counts were drawn from the amplification of reference gene primers. Repertoires were generated with immunoSEQ multiplex PCR, while TCRdb's copy carries only in-frame clones and drops some. V and J calls plus clone size are reproduced from that table; the DNA served to infer D and trimming. The table includes hundreds of thousands of clones, more than 75% detected once. CDR1 and CDR2 from the germline V gene are SQVTM and ANQGSEA. The CDR3 has 12 residues. Trimming shortened V by 4 bases and J by 5 bases, and 9 bases separated the two germline ends.

The V and J genes are TRBV29-1 and TRBJ1-5; D not resolved. This TCR came from a young man with acute COVID-19. The sample comprised PBMCs or T cells enriched from blood (not recorded which). For the CDR3, the DNA is TGCAGCGTTGGGGCCGGTGATCAGCCCCAGCATTTT. Translation: CSVGAGDQPQHF.